The 16 T cell receptor beta chains below were found in one sample sequenced in a study of blood T cell repertoires in COVID-19. The protocol was immunoSEQ multiplex PCR, while the TCRdb copy is restricted to in-frame clones and leaves out a portion. The sample has 200,000 to 250,000 clones, about four fifths seen once. Sequenced: peripheral blood. Every receptor here comes from a woman aged 80 or over with acute or convalescent COVID-19.

This chain uses TRBV7-9 with TRBJ2-2; possibly TRBD1 for D (5 bases). The CDR3 has 13 residues. CDR1 and CDR2 (germline): SEHNR, FQNEAQ (reference sequence). With 2 bases removed from V and 7 bases from J, the gap between germline ends came to 8 bases. CDR3 sequence: CASSLQGSGELFF. CDR3 in DNA: TGTGCCAGCAGCTTACAGGGTAGCGGGGAGCTGTTTTTT.

The rearrangement links TRBV7-9 to TRBJ1-6; the match to TRBD1 covers 9 bases. After removal of 5 bases from V and 10 bases from J, the junction contained 6 bases not matched to a gene. From germline, CDR1 is SEHNR and CDR2 FQNEAQ (reference sequence). The CDR3 is 14 amino acids. CDR3: CASSPGQGNSPLHF. CDR3 coding DNA: TGTGCCAGCAGCCCCGGACAGGGGAACTCACCCCTCCACTTT.

This clone is a singleton in its sample. In DNA, the CDR3 is TGTGCCAGCAGCTTAATGGGCGGGATCACAGATACGCAGTATTTT. This gives the protein CASSLMGGITDTQYF. The rearrangement joins TRBV7-2 to TRBJ2-3; D perhaps matches TRBD2 (6 bases). This CDR3 region has 15 residues. Germline CDR1 SGHTA, CDR2 FQGNSA. Between the trimmed V and J ends, which lost 2 bases and 2 bases, there was a span of 11 bases.

The rearrangement uses TRBV7-9 and TRBJ1-1, with TRBD1 matching 9 bases. The ends lost 5 bases at V and 12 bases at J; junction bases unmatched: 13. CDR3 length: 14 residues. Germline CDR1 is SEHNR and CDR2 is FQNEAQ (reference sequence). CDR3 region: CASSPNRGQGLPFF. As DNA, the CDR3 is TGTGCCAGCAGCCCTAACAGGGGGCAGGGCCTCCCTTTCTTT.

The V gene is TRBV13, the J gene TRBJ2-1; TRBD2 agrees at 8 bases. This CDR3 is built from 16 residues. Looked up from germline, CDR1 is PRHDT and CDR2 is FYEKMQ (reference sequence). The J segment lost 9 bases and the V segment lost 3 bases, leaving 13 bases of the junction unmatched. The CDR3 spells CASSFLRSGGASEQFF. As DNA, the CDR3 is TGTGCCAGCAGCTTCCTTAGGTCGGGGGGGGCCTCTGAGCAGTTCTTC.

CDR3 in amino acids: CASSLRMAGVEAFF. The CDR3 DNA reads TGTGCCAGCAGCCTCCGGATGGCGGGGGTTGAAGCTTTCTTT. The chain links TRBV7-9 to TRBJ1-1, with a tentative D call TRBD1 (5 bases). V was cut by 5 bases and J by 7 bases, with 17 bases left in between. Germline V lookup: CDR1 SEHNR, CDR2 FQNEAQ (reference sequence). The CDR3 consists of 14 residues.

The rearrangement uses TRBV7-3 and TRBJ2-6; TRBD1 might be the D (5 bases). V was clipped by 0 bases and J by 4 bases, with 10 bases between them. Germline loops: CDR1 SGHTA, CDR2 FQGTGA. CDR3 length equals 16 residues. The CDR3 here is CASSLTARAGANVLTF. CDR3 coding DNA: TGTGCCAGCAGCTTAACTGCCAGGGCCGGGGCCAACGTCCTGACTTTC. Full variable domain (outside the CDR3, taken from reference TRBV7-3 and TRBJ2-6): GAGVSQTPSNKVTEKGKYVELRCDPISGHTALYWYRQSLGQGPEFLIYFQGTGAADDSGLPNDRFFAVRPEGSVSTLKIQRTERGDSAVYLCASSLTARAGANVLTFGAGSRLTVL.

This chain joins TRBV4-2 and TRBJ2-5; D not certain. The germline gives CDR1 LGHNA, CDR2 YNFKEQ. V was pared by 1 base and J by 5 bases, with 8 bases between. The CDR3 has 13 residues. The CDR3 DNA is TGTGCCAGCAGCCAAGCGCACGGGGAGACCCAGTACTTC. This sequence encodes CASSQAHGETQYF.

The rearrangement links TRBV27 to TRBJ1-2; the match to TRBD1 covers 8 bases. The trim removed 5 bases at V and 7 bases at J, leaving 6 bases unmatched. Germline V CDR1 and CDR2: MNHEY, SMNVEV (reference sequence). The CDR3 has 13 amino acids. DNA for the CDR3: TGTGCCAGCAGTCCCGGGACAGGATCTGGCTACACCTTC. It is translated as CASSPGTGSGYTF.

V and J are TRBV29-1 and TRBJ1-1; 9 bases agree with TRBD1. The CDR3 totals 17 residues. V trimming: 7 bases; J trimming: 5 bases; junction bases outside the gene matches: 20. The germline V gene has CDR1 SQVTM and CDR2 ANQGSEA. For the CDR3, the DNA is TGCAGCGCCGTCGGGGCACAGGGGGCGAGAAGTACGACTGAAGCTTTCTTT. Translating gives CSAVGAQGARSTTEAFF.

In its sample, this clone ranks as medium-sized. The chain combines TRBV2 with TRBJ1-4, with TRBD1 matching over 7 bases. The CDR3 extends over 15 amino acids. The germline V gene has CDR1 SNHLY and CDR2 FYNNEI. V dropped 6 bases and J dropped 0; count of bases not matched to a gene: 4. The CDR3 spells CASRGTVTTNEKLFF. CDR3 bases: TGTGCCAGCAGGGGGACAGTGACAACTAATGAAAAACTGTTTTTT.

V usage is TRBV11-2 and J usage is TRBJ1-1; 7 nucleotides align to TRBD1. CDR1 is SGHAT, CDR2 FQNNGV, per germline. The J segment lost 7 bases and the V segment lost 1 base, leaving 3 bases of the junction unmatched. The CDR3 extends over 13 amino acids. CDR3: CASSLAQGIEAFF. The CDR3 bases are TGTGCCAGCAGCTTAGCACAGGGGATTGAAGCTTTCTTT.

This rearrangement joins TRBV5-1 to TRBJ2-2; 8 bases map to TRBD2. V was pared by 0 bases and J by 4 bases, with 2 bases of the junction left unmatched. The CDR3 runs 15 residues. Germline V lookup: CDR1 SGHRS, CDR2 YFSETQ. Here the CDR3 DNA reads TGCGCCAGCAGCTTGGAGGGGACTAGCACCGGGGAGCTGTTTTTT. Its translation is CASSLEGTSTGELFF.

The chain couples TRBV5-1 to TRBJ1-5; no firm D call. Trimming shortened V by 0 bases and J by 5 bases, and 12 bases separated the two germline ends. Germline V gene data show CDR1 as SGHRS and CDR2 as YFSETQ. CDR3 length: 15 amino acids. The CDR3 nucleotides are TGCGCCAGCAGCTTGGCCGGGAGGGTTGATCAGCCCCAGCATTTT. It codes for CASSLAGRVDQPQHF.

The rearrangement uses TRBV11-3 and TRBJ2-1; tentatively, D is TRBD2 (6 bases). The V end was cut by 4 bases, the J end by 0 bases, with 13 bases between. The CDR3 consists of 16 residues. Germline V gene lookup returns CDR1 SGHNT and CDR2 YENEEA. Here the CDR3 reads CASSSTGGDSYNEQFF. CDR3 DNA sequence: TGTGCCAGCAGCTCGACCGGCGGGGACTCCTACAATGAGCAGTTCTTC. Supplemented by reference TRBV11-3 and TRBJ2-1, the full variable domain reads EAGVVQSPRYKIIEKKQPVAFWCNPISGHNTLYWYLQNLGQGPELLIRYENEEAVDDSQLPKDRFSAERLKGVDSTLKIQPAELGDSAVYLCASSSTGGDSYNEQFFGPGTRLTVL.

V gene TRBV28 combines with J gene TRBJ1-1; no clear D. CDR3 length equals 13 residues. The V end was cut by 5 bases, the J end by 5 bases, with 12 bases between. Per the germline V gene, CDR1 is MDHEN and CDR2 is SYDVKM. The CDR3 is CASSPAGGTEAFF. For the CDR3, the DNA is TGTGCCAGCAGTCCGGCGGGAGGGACTGAAGCTTTCTTT.